This record concerns one TCR beta chain sequence. The target of this receptor is not known. No much larger clone is present one base from it, and per-base qualities are unavailable. This sample is drawn from a study of blood T cells in healthy people across ages (dated by TCRdb to the mid-2010s). Regarding the complete study: In model experiments, template switching captured about one uniquely barcoded TCR beta cDNA molecule for every two T cells. The study measured age-related changes in TCR beta repertoire diversity using deep sequencing normalized with unique cDNA molecular identifiers. The donors were split into four age groups: young (average 16 years), middle-aged (nearly 40), aged (around 67) and long-lived (approximately 89). To avoid experimental bias, donors of different ages were randomly spread across the sequencing lanes. Two additional independent replicas of 1 million unique cDNA reads from the same blood draw were analyzed for two donors (one aged 18 to 30 and one aged 80 or older).

The paper's findings and limits, for the study overall: There was a strong correlation between observed TCR beta diversity and the percentage of naive T cells measured by flow cytometry. Estimates of total diversity based on one million sequenced T cells were regarded as lower bounds and as underestimates. Because the CMV infection status of the donors was unknown, age-related changes in expanded clonotypes may potentially have been confounded. Compared with the aged group, the long-lived group had more naive CD4+ T cells, fewer expanded clones and increased TCR diversity, a pattern suggesting age selection. Bulk unsorted PBMC profiling prevented conclusive comparison of naive and antigen-experienced compartments. As age increased, observed TCR beta diversity per million T cells dropped in a roughly linear way, and a significant reduction was already evident by age 40.

Donors were around 37 systemically healthy Caucasian individuals from Russia aged roughly 6 to 100 years. Around 10 milliliters of peripheral blood were collected from each donor into EDTA-treated Vacutainer tubes. Ficoll-Paque density-gradient centrifugation was used to isolate PBMCs, with at least 6.5 million obtained per sample. Total RNA, at least 5 micrograms per sample, was extracted from PBMCs with Trizol reagent. Naive CD45RAhigh/CD27high T cell percentages were measured by flow cytometry on a PBMC aliquot from every donor. Looking up the germline V gene yields CDR1 MNHEY and CDR2 SVGAGI. The CDR3 runs 18 amino acids, cysteine and phenylalanine included. Solely the CDR3 DNA is kept, with 54 bases framed from the first base. Library preparation used 5' RACE. For sequencing, an Illumina HiSeq 2500 was employed. A second PCR of 7 to 11 cycles was performed with a sample-barcoded 5' primer and a J-beta primer mix. A template-switch 5' adaptor carrying 12 random nucleotides introduced a unique molecular identifier onto each TCR beta cDNA molecule. Each sample yielded at least 2.5 million CDR3-containing paired-end reads. All of the RNA was converted into first-strand cDNA using the Mint cDNA synthesis kit, with a TRBC-specific oligonucleotide serving as the primer. All cDNA was treated with uracil-DNA glycosylase and then went through a first 18-cycle PCR with the universal primers M1SS and BC2_uni_R. Turning to the authors' computational methods: For normalization, 1 million high-quality reads were randomly selected from each sample, with every read carrying a distinct molecular identifier. Reads with shared molecular identifiers were discarded instead of being binned into consensus sequences. CDR3 identification, clonotype clustering and error correction used MiTCR with a Q25 quality threshold and the strictest error-elimination algorithm. A nonparametric unseen species model using Euler transformation provided a lower-bound estimate of total TCR beta diversity. TCRdb trimmed public reads at Q25 via fastp, called clones via MiXCR and kept in-frame beta chains. Here each entry gathers all rows of one CDR3 protein and keeps the most common genes and DNA. TCRdb's processing, not the study's, gives the V and J calls here. This sample lists roughly 1.4 million distinct CDR3 sequences; roughly 60% were detected once. Approximately 7% of the sample goes to the ten largest clones.

The sequenced sample was blood. Recombination joined TRBV6-5 with TRBJ2-4; tentative D gene TRBD1, with 5 bases matching. The J call is uncertain, as TRBJ2-7 better fits the DNA end. This TCR was sampled from a man aged 18 to 35 in good health. The DNA sequence is TGTGCCAGCAGTTTCTCAACAGGAGAACAGGTTATATCCTACGAGCAGTACTTC. Its protein reads: CASSFSTGEQVISYEQYF.